A single T cell receptor beta chain is shown here with its context. What antigen it recognizes has not been identified. Base-call qualities are not available, and no considerably larger clone is one nucleotide away. The data derive from a study of blood T cells in healthy people across ages (dated by TCRdb to 2014 to 2015). At the level of the whole study: Template switching captured roughly one uniquely barcoded TCR beta cDNA molecule per two T cells in model experiments. Donors were grouped into four age groups: young (average approximately 16 years), middle-aged (roughly 37), aged (62) and long-lived (around 80). To avoid experimental bias, donors of different ages were randomly spread across the sequencing lanes. To track age-related changes in TCR beta repertoire diversity, the study relied on deep sequencing normalized with unique cDNA molecular identifiers. Using the same blood draw, the study looked at two additional independent replicas of 1 million unique cDNA reads for two donors, one aged 18 to 30 and the other aged 80 or older.

Systemically healthy Caucasian individuals from Russia, around 39 in total and aged about 6 to 90 years, were included as donors. Each donor gave about 9.7 milliliters of peripheral blood, drawn into EDTA-treated Vacutainer tubes. PBMCs were isolated by Ficoll-Paque density-gradient centrifugation, with at least 6 million obtained per sample. Trizol reagent was used to extract total RNA from PBMCs, with at least 6 micrograms per sample. Naive CD45RAhigh/CD27high T cell percentages were measured by flow cytometry on a PBMC aliquot from every donor. V is cut by 1 base and J by 5 bases, and the space between the germline ends is 13 bases. The cysteine opens and the phenylalanine closes a CDR3 of 15 amino acids. Only the CDR3 region is kept as DNA, spanning 45 bases read in frame from base 1. CDR1 LGHNA and CDR2 YNFKEQ are derived from the germline V gene. The method behind the library was 5' RACE. This sample was sequenced with an Illumina HiSeq 2500. A second about 7 to 11 cycle PCR used a sample-barcoded 5' primer and a J-beta primer mix. A template-switch 5' adaptor carrying 12 random nucleotides introduced a unique molecular identifier onto each TCR beta cDNA molecule. Each sample yielded at least 2.5 million CDR3-containing paired-end reads. First-strand cDNA synthesis was performed from all RNA using the Mint cDNA synthesis kit, with priming by a TRBC-specific oligonucleotide. Following uracil-DNA glycosylase treatment, a first 18-cycle PCR with universal primers M1SS and BC2_uni_R was performed on all cDNA. Per the source publication's procedure: For normalization, 1 million high-quality reads were randomly selected from each sample, with every read carrying a distinct molecular identifier. Instead of being binned into consensus sequences, reads with shared molecular identifiers were discarded. MiTCR, run with a Q25 quality threshold and the strictest error-elimination algorithm, handled CDR3 identification, clonotype clustering and error correction. A nonparametric unseen species model with Euler transformation was used to estimate lower-bound total TCR beta diversity. The public reads were reprocessed in TCRdb via fastp at Q25 and MiXCR, keeping in-frame beta chains. Rows are combined by CDR3 protein, so each entry shows the most common genes and DNA. None of the V and J calls come from the authors' own analysis; TCRdb made them. The sample table lists about 640,000 distinct CDR3 sequences, around three fifths of them with a count of one. 30% to 40% of the sample rests with the top ten.

Overall study outcomes, separate from this receptor: The percentage of naive T cells measured by flow cytometry correlated strongly with observed TCR beta diversity. Estimates of total diversity from one million sequenced T cells were regarded as lower bounds and underestimates. The CMV infection status of donors was not known, potentially confounding age-related changes in expanded clonotypes. Conclusive comparison of naive and antigen-experienced compartments was prevented by the profiling of bulk unsorted PBMCs. Observed TCR beta diversity per million T cells fell roughly linearly with age, and a significant reduction was already apparent by age around 39. Compared with the aged group, more naive CD4+ T cells, fewer expanded clones and increased TCR diversity were shown by the long-lived group, suggesting age selection.

Sequenced sample: blood. The TCR sequence derives from a man in his 60s in good health. The rearrangement combines TRBV4-2 with TRBJ2-3; a weak D assignment points to TRBD1 (6 bases agree). The CDR3 sequence is CASSQGTQGKDTQYF. Here is the DNA: TGTGCCAGCAGCCAAGGCACTCAGGGGAAAGATACGCAGTATTTT.